A selection of T cell receptor beta chains follows, all from one sample in a study of regulatory T cells in long-lasting Graves disease. TCRdb re-analysed the multiplex PCR reads in MiXCR, keeping a single row per CDR3 protein. The sample carries hundreds of thousands of distinct CDR3 sequences, 15% to 20% recorded once. The data were also submitted as part of a second study, on T cells in Graves' hyperthyroidism and ophthalmopathy.

The sequences come from peripheral blood mononuclear cells (PBMCs), collected at new diagnosis, from a patient treated with antithyroid drugs. The receptors originated from a woman in her twenties or thirties with Graves disease. The CDR3 runs from the conserved cysteine through the conserved F or W. Fields, in order: clone size, V gene, J gene, D gene, CDR3 DNA, CDR3 protein. A D gene is named only where the DNA matches it firmly. A clone size is listed for some rows: how often the clone was seen (once, few, many), or a class if it is expanded.

abundance: many
v_gene: TRBV20-1
j_gene: TRBJ2-7
d_gene: NA
CDR3nt: TGCAGTGCTAGAGGCAGACAGTTTGAAGGCGAGCAGTACTTC
CDR3aa: CSARGRQFEGEQYF

abundance: NA
v_gene: TRBV3-1
j_gene: TRBJ2-2
d_gene: NA
CDR3nt: TGTGCCAGCAGCCAAGTGGTTCTAGGGACCGGGGAGCTGTTTTTT
CDR3aa: CASSQVVLGTGELFF

abundance: many
v_gene: TRBV28
j_gene: TRBJ1-5
d_gene: TRBD1
CDR3nt: TGTGCCAGCAATCAGGGGGGAGCCTCCACGTTTCGTCAGCCCCAGCATTTT
CDR3aa: CASNQGGASTFRQPQHF

abundance: NA
v_gene: TRBV19
j_gene: TRBJ2-6
d_gene: NA
CDR3nt: TGTGCCAGTAGTATTGGGCAGGTGCACTCTGGGGCCAACGTCCTGACTTTC
CDR3aa: CASSIGQVHSGANVLTF

abundance: many
v_gene: TRBV7-2
j_gene: TRBJ2-1
d_gene: NA
CDR3nt: TGTGCCAGCAGCTTGGGGACCTTGGGGAATGAGCAGTTCTTC
CDR3aa: CASSLGTLGNEQFF

abundance: few
v_gene: TRBV30
j_gene: TRBJ2-7
d_gene: TRBD1
CDR3nt: TGTGCCTGGAGTTCCGGGACAGGGGGATCCGAGCAGTACTTC
CDR3aa: CAWSSGTGGSEQYF

abundance: NA
v_gene: TRBV20-1
j_gene: TRBJ1-4
d_gene: NA
CDR3nt: TGCAGTGCTAGTCGACAGACGAATGAAAAACTGTTTTTT
CDR3aa: CSASRQTNEKLFF

abundance: NA
v_gene: TRBV4-1
j_gene: TRBJ2-7
d_gene: NA
CDR3nt: TGCGCCAGCAGCCATTTCCAGGGGTCGTTTTACGAGCAGTACTTC
CDR3aa: CASSHFQGSFYEQYF

abundance: many
v_gene: TRBV7-9
j_gene: TRBJ1-1
d_gene: NA
CDR3nt: TGTGCCAGCAGCTTAGCGAACCATCGGGGCACTGAAGCTTTCTTT
CDR3aa: CASSLANHRGTEAFF

abundance: many
v_gene: TRBV30
j_gene: TRBJ2-7
d_gene: NA
CDR3nt: TGTGCCTGGAGTTCGTCAGCCGCGACCTACGAGCAGTACTTC
CDR3aa: CAWSSSAATYEQYF

abundance: NA
v_gene: TRBV27
j_gene: TRBJ2-7
d_gene: TRBD2
CDR3nt: TGTGCCAGCAGTCCAACTAGCGGGAGAGTCGGTGAGCAGTACTTC
CDR3aa: CASSPTSGRVGEQYF

abundance: few
v_gene: TRBV25-1
j_gene: TRBJ1-6
d_gene: NA
CDR3nt: TGTGCCAGCAGCCGGGAAGGGGGCTATAATTCACCCCTCCACTTT
CDR3aa: CASSREGGYNSPLHF

abundance: many
v_gene: TRBV20-1
j_gene: TRBJ2-3
d_gene: NA
CDR3nt: TGCAGTGCTAGGGGGCGGGCGGGGACCACAGATACGCAGTATTTT
CDR3aa: CSARGRAGTTDTQYF

abundance: NA
v_gene: TRBV7-9
j_gene: TRBJ2-1
d_gene: NA
CDR3nt: TGTGCCAGCAGCTTATCAGGGTCGGTGGCAGTAAATGAGCAGTTCTTC
CDR3aa: CASSLSGSVAVNEQFF

abundance: few
v_gene: TRBV19
j_gene: TRBJ2-5
d_gene: NA
CDR3nt: TGTGCCAGCTCTAGAGGGCCAGGGGCCTCTAAGGAGACCCAGTACTTC
CDR3aa: CASSRGPGASKETQYF

abundance: many
v_gene: TRBV20-1
j_gene: TRBJ2-6
d_gene: NA
CDR3nt: TGCAGTGCTCTTTCTTTCTCTGGGGCCAACGTCCTGACTTTC
CDR3aa: CSALSFSGANVLTF

abundance: many
v_gene: TRBV27
j_gene: TRBJ1-5
d_gene: TRBD1
CDR3nt: TGTGCCAGCAGTTCCGGGACAGCTACTTCACAGCCCCAGCATTTT
CDR3aa: CASSSGTATSQPQHF

abundance: few
v_gene: TRBV3-1
j_gene: TRBJ2-7
d_gene: TRBD1
CDR3nt: TGTGCCAGCAGCCAAGAGAGGGGCAGGGGGATCGACTACGAGCAGTACTTC
CDR3aa: CASSQERGRGIDYEQYF

abundance: many
v_gene: TRBV28
j_gene: TRBJ2-1
d_gene: NA
CDR3nt: TGTGCCTGCAAAGGGGGGTCGGAGCGCGGTGAGCAGTTCTTC
CDR3aa: CACKGGSERGEQFF

abundance: NA
v_gene: TRBV2
j_gene: TRBJ2-1
d_gene: NA
CDR3nt: TGTGCCAGCAGTGGGGGTCCAGAGCAGTTCTTC
CDR3aa: CASSGGPEQFF

abundance: many
v_gene: TRBV30
j_gene: TRBJ1-1
d_gene: NA
CDR3nt: TGTGCCTGGAATTCACAGGTTGAAGCTTTCTTT
CDR3aa: CAWNSQVEAFF

abundance: few
v_gene: TRBV19
j_gene: TRBJ2-7
d_gene: NA
CDR3nt: TGTGCCAGTAGTATAGGGGGTGTCGGCTACGAGCAGTACTTC
CDR3aa: CASSIGGVGYEQYF

abundance: NA
v_gene: TRBV5-1
j_gene: TRBJ1-5
d_gene: TRBD1
CDR3nt: TGCGCCAGCAAAACAGGGGGTTATCAGCCCCGGCATTTT
CDR3aa: CASKTGGYQPRHF

abundance: few
v_gene: TRBV10-1
j_gene: TRBJ1-2
d_gene: NA
CDR3nt: TGCGCCAGCAGTGATGGACTTTCCCCCTATGGCTACACCTTC
CDR3aa: CASSDGLSPYGYTF

abundance: NA
v_gene: TRBV7-3
j_gene: TRBJ2-1
d_gene: TRBD2
CDR3nt: TGTGCCAGCAGCCCACCGGGGGGGGGGGCCAATGAGCAGTTCTTC
CDR3aa: CASSPPGGGANEQFF

abundance: once
v_gene: TRBV9
j_gene: TRBJ2-2
d_gene: TRBD2
CDR3nt: TGTGCCAGCAGCCCTATGGGGGGGACGAACACCGGGGAGCTGTTTTTT
CDR3aa: CASSPMGGTNTGELFF

abundance: many
v_gene: TRBV27
j_gene: TRBJ1-5
d_gene: NA
CDR3nt: TGTGCCAGCAGTTTAACAGTCTTGGGGAATCAGCCCCAGCATTTT
CDR3aa: CASSLTVLGNQPQHF

abundance: NA
v_gene: TRBV19
j_gene: TRBJ1-3
d_gene: TRBD1
CDR3nt: TGTGCCAGTAGTATGGACAGGACAGTCTCTGGAAACACCATATATTTT
CDR3aa: CASSMDRTVSGNTIYF

abundance: NA
v_gene: TRBV5-1
j_gene: TRBJ2-5
d_gene: TRBD1
CDR3nt: TGCGCCAGCAGCTCGACCGGGACAGGGATCAAAGAGACCCAGTACTTC
CDR3aa: CASSSTGTGIKETQYF

abundance: NA
v_gene: TRBV12-3/TRBV12-4
j_gene: TRBJ1-1
d_gene: TRBD1
CDR3nt: TGTGCCAGCAGCCCAACCCCTTTGACAGGGCTGGATGAAGCTTTCTTT
CDR3aa: CASSPTPLTGLDEAFF

abundance: few
v_gene: TRBV5-1
j_gene: TRBJ2-7
d_gene: TRBD1
CDR3nt: TGCGCCAGCAGCTTGTCGGACAGGGTTTTCAGCGAGCAGTACTTC
CDR3aa: CASSLSDRVFSEQYF

abundance: many
v_gene: TRBV7-9
j_gene: TRBJ2-7
d_gene: NA
CDR3nt: TGTGCCAGCAGCTTAGAGGGTACCAGGTACGAGCAGTACTTC
CDR3aa: CASSLEGTRYEQYF

abundance: few
v_gene: TRBV3-1
j_gene: TRBJ1-2
d_gene: NA
CDR3nt: TGTGCCAGCAGCCAAGGACAAAATGGCTACACCTTC
CDR3aa: CASSQGQNGYTF

abundance: NA
v_gene: TRBV6-1
j_gene: TRBJ1-1
d_gene: NA
CDR3nt: TGTGCCAACAGTGAAAACGCAGGGAACACTGAAGCTTTCTTT
CDR3aa: CANSENAGNTEAFF

abundance: NA
v_gene: TRBV14
j_gene: TRBJ2-1
d_gene: TRBD2
CDR3nt: TGTGCCAGCAGCCAAGGACCCCTAGGGAGCGGGAGGGCTGGTGAGCAGTTCTTC
CDR3aa: CASSQGPLGSGRAGEQFF

abundance: many
v_gene: TRBV12-3/TRBV12-4
j_gene: TRBJ1-1
d_gene: NA
CDR3nt: TGTGCCAGCAGCATCTTGACTGAAGCTTTCTTT
CDR3aa: CASSILTEAFF

abundance: few
v_gene: TRBV19
j_gene: TRBJ1-2
d_gene: NA
CDR3nt: TGTGCCAGTAGACCCATCGGGGAGTTCTATGGCTACACCTTC
CDR3aa: CASRPIGEFYGYTF

abundance: NA
v_gene: TRBV7-3
j_gene: TRBJ2-1
d_gene: TRBD2
CDR3nt: TGTGCCAGCAGCTTATGGGCTAGCGGGAGCTACAATGAGCAGTTCTTC
CDR3aa: CASSLWASGSYNEQFF

abundance: NA
v_gene: TRBV3-1
j_gene: TRBJ2-1
d_gene: TRBD1
CDR3nt: TGTGCCAGCAGCCCCCGGACAGGGCATAAGGCGTCTGAGCAGTTCTTC
CDR3aa: CASSPRTGHKASEQFF

abundance: NA
v_gene: TRBV20-1
j_gene: TRBJ2-5
d_gene: NA
CDR3nt: TGCAGTGCTATAGGTCGGGGTTGGGCCATACAAGAGACCCAGTACTTC
CDR3aa: CSAIGRGWAIQETQYF

abundance: many
v_gene: TRBV28
j_gene: TRBJ2-3
d_gene: NA
CDR3nt: TGTGCCAGCAGTTTATCGGACAGAGTCACAGATACGCAGTATTTT
CDR3aa: CASSLSDRVTDTQYF

abundance: many
v_gene: TRBV28
j_gene: TRBJ2-1
d_gene: TRBD2
CDR3nt: TGTGCCAGCAGCCGGACTAGCGGGAGCATTCATGAGCAGTTCTTC
CDR3aa: CASSRTSGSIHEQFF

abundance: few
v_gene: TRBV3-1
j_gene: TRBJ2-7
d_gene: NA
CDR3nt: TGTGCCAGCAGCCAAAGTTATCGGGGCGAGCAGTACTTC
CDR3aa: CASSQSYRGEQYF

abundance: many
v_gene: TRBV7-9
j_gene: TRBJ2-7
d_gene: NA
CDR3nt: TGTGCCAGCAGCCCGACAGCATTACGACCTTACGAGCAGTACTTC
CDR3aa: CASSPTALRPYEQYF

abundance: NA
v_gene: TRBV7-9
j_gene: TRBJ1-6
d_gene: TRBD1
CDR3nt: TGTGCCAGCAGCCTACAGGGGAGAAACAATTCACCCCTCCACTTT
CDR3aa: CASSLQGRNNSPLHF

abundance: few
v_gene: TRBV20-1
j_gene: TRBJ2-5
d_gene: NA
CDR3nt: TGCAGTGCTAGCGGGAAACAAGAGACCCAGTACTTC
CDR3aa: CSASGKQETQYF

abundance: few
v_gene: TRBV28
j_gene: TRBJ2-3
d_gene: TRBD2
CDR3nt: TGTGCCAGCGGCCCAAGGGCGGGAGGAGATACGCAGTATTTT
CDR3aa: CASGPRAGGDTQYF

abundance: NA
v_gene: TRBV20-1
j_gene: TRBJ2-6
d_gene: NA
CDR3nt: TGCAGTGCTAGAGCCGGGGGCGCATGGGGGGCCAACGTCCTGACTTTC
CDR3aa: CSARAGGAWGANVLTF

abundance: few
v_gene: TRBV6-1
j_gene: TRBJ1-2
d_gene: TRBD1
CDR3nt: TGTGCCAGCAGCGGACAGGGGCATGGCTACACCTTC
CDR3aa: CASSGQGHGYTF

abundance: NA
v_gene: TRBV29-1
j_gene: TRBJ2-1
d_gene: NA
CDR3nt: TGCAGCGTGCCGACGGGATATGAGCAGTTCTTC
CDR3aa: CSVPTGYEQFF

abundance: NA
v_gene: TRBV2
j_gene: TRBJ2-7
d_gene: TRBD1
CDR3nt: TGTGCCAGCACCCGAAGACAGGGGACCCCCTACGAGCAGTACTTC
CDR3aa: CASTRRQGTPYEQYF

abundance: NA
v_gene: TRBV20-1
j_gene: TRBJ1-2
d_gene: TRBD1
CDR3nt: TGCAGTGCTAGAGGTGGGGGGGACAGGGACTATGGCTACACCTTC
CDR3aa: CSARGGGDRDYGYTF

abundance: NA
v_gene: TRBV7-9
j_gene: TRBJ1-5
d_gene: NA
CDR3nt: NA
CDR3aa: CASSLFSGSSYEQYFGPGQPQHF

abundance: NA
v_gene: TRBV10-2
j_gene: TRBJ1-2
d_gene: TRBD1
CDR3nt: TGCGCCAGCAGTGATATCCGGGACAGGAGCTCCTATGGCTACACCTTC
CDR3aa: CASSDIRDRSSYGYTF

abundance: NA
v_gene: TRBV11-2
j_gene: TRBJ2-7
d_gene: NA
CDR3nt: TGTGCCAGCAGCTTAGCTGCGGGTCGGACCCGCGAGCAGTACTTC
CDR3aa: CASSLAAGRTREQYF

abundance: many
v_gene: TRBV28
j_gene: TRBJ2-1
d_gene: NA
CDR3nt: TGTGCCAGCAGTCAAGGACTGAGCCACAATGAGCAGTTCTTC
CDR3aa: CASSQGLSHNEQFF

abundance: NA
v_gene: TRBV6-2/TRBV6-3
j_gene: TRBJ2-1
d_gene: NA
CDR3nt: TGTGCCAGCAGTGACCCGACGGGACACAATGAGCAGTTCTTC
CDR3aa: CASSDPTGHNEQFF